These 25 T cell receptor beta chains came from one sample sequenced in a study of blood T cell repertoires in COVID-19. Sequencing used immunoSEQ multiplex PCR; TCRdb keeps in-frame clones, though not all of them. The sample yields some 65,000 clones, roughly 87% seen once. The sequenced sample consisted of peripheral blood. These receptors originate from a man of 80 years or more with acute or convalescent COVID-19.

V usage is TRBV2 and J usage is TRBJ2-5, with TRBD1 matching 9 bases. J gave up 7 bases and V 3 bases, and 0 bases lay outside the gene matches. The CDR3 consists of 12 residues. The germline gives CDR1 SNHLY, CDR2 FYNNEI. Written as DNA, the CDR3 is TGTGCCAGCAGTGAGACAGGGGGGACCCAGTACTTC. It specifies CASSETGGTQYF.

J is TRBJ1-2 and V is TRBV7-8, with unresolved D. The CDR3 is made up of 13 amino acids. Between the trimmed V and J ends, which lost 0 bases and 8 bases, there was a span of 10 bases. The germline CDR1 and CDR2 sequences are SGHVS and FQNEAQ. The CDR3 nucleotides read TGTGCCAGCAGCTTAGCGCGAGGGCTAGGCTACACCTTC. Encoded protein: CASSLARGLGYTF.

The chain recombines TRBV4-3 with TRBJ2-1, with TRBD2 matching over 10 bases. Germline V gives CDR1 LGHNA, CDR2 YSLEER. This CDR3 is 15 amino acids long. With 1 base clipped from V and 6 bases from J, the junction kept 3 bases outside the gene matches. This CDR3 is CASSQALAGGNEQFF. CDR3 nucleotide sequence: TGCGCCAGCAGCCAAGCATTAGCGGGGGGCAATGAGCAGTTCTTC.

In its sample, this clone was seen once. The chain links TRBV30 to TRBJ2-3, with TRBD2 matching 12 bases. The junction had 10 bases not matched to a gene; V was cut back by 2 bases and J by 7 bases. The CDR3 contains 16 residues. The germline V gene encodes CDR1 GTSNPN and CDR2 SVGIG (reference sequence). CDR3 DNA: TGTGCCTGGAGTCCACCGACTAGCGGGAGCCCGAATACGCAGTATTTT. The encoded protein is CAWSPPTSGSPNTQYF.

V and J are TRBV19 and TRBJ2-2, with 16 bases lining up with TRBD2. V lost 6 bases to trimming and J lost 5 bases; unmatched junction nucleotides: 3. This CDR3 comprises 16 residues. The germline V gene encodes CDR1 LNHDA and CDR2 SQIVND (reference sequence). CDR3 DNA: TGTGCCAGTAGGCAGGGACTAGCGGGAGGGACCGGGGAGCTGTTTTTT. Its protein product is CASRQGLAGGTGELFF.

The CDR3 loop is CASSTGTVTYNEQFF. The CDR3 nucleotides read TGTGCCAGCAGTACGGGGACTGTTACCTACAATGAGCAGTTCTTC. V is TRBV6-5 and J is TRBJ2-1; tentatively, D is TRBD2 (6 bases). Trimming removed 5 bases from V and 2 bases from J, with 13 bases in between. Germline V gene sequence: CDR1 MNHEY, CDR2 SVGAGI. This CDR3 is built from 15 residues.

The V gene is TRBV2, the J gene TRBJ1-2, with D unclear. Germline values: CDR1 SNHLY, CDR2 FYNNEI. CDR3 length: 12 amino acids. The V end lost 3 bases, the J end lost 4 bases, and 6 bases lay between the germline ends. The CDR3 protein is CASSELSYGYTF. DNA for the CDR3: TGTGCCAGCAGTGAGTTATCCTATGGCTACACCTTC.

The CDR3 spells CASSGTSGSTYEQYF. CDR3 nucleotide sequence: TGCGCCAGCAGCGGAACTAGCGGGAGCACCTACGAGCAGTACTTC. The rearrangement uses TRBV5-1 and TRBJ2-7; 11 nucleotides agree with TRBD2. CDR1 is SGHRS, CDR2 YFSETQ, per germline. The CDR3 sequence is 15 residues long. V lost 4 bases to trimming and J lost 2 bases; unmatched junction nucleotides: 5.

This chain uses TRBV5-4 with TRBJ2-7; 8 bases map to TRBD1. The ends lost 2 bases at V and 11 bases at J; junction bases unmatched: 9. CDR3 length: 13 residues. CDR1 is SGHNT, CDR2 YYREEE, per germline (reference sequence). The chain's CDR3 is CASSFTWTGSEYF. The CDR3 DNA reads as TGTGCCAGCAGCTTTACCTGGACAGGGAGCGAGTACTTC.

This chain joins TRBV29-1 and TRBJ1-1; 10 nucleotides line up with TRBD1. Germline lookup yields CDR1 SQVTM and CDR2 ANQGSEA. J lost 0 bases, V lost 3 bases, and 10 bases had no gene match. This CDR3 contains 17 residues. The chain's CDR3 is CSVDPSTGGRMNTEAFF. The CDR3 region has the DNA TGCAGCGTTGACCCCTCGACAGGGGGCCGCATGAACACTGAAGCTTTCTTT.

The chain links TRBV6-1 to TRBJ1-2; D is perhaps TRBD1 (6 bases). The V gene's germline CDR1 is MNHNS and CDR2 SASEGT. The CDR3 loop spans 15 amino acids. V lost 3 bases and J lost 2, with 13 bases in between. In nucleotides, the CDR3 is TGTGCCAGCAGTGACCCCGGACAGTCCAACTATGGCTACACCTTC. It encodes CASSDPGQSNYGYTF.

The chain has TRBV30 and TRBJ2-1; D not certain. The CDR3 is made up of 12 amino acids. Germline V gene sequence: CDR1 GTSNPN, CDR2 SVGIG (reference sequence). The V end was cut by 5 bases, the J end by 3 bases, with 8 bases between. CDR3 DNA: TGTGCCTGGGACCATAGCTACAATGAGCAGTTCTTC. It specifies CAWDHSYNEQFF.

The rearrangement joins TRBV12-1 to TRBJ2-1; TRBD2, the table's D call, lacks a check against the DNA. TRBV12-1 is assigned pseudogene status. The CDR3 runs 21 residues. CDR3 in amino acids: CASSFLTRGTSGRIRYNEQFF. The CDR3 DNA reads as TGTGCCAGCAGCTTTTTGACCCGTGGGACTAGCGGGAGAATCCGCTACAATGAGCAGTTCTTC.

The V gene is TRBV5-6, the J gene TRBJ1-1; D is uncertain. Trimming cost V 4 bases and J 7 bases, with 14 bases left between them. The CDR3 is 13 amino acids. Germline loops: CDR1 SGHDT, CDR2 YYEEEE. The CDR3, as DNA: TGTGCCAGCAGCCTCAGAGGCGGGATTGAAGCTTTCTTT. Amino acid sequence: CASSLRGGIEAFF.

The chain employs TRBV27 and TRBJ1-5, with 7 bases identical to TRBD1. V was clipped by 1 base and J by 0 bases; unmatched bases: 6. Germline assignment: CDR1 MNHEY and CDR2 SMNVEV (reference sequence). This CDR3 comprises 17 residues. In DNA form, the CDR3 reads TGTGCCAGCAGTTTATTTGGACAGGCCCTTAGCAATCAGCCCCAGCATTTT. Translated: CASSLFGQALSNQPQHF.

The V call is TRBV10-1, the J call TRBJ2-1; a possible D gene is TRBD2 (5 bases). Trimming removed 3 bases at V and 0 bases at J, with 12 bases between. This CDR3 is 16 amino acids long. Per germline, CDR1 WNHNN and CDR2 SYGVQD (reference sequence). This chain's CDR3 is CASSDPLASSYNEQFF. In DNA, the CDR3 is TGCGCCAGCAGTGACCCGCTAGCTTCCTCCTACAATGAGCAGTTCTTC.

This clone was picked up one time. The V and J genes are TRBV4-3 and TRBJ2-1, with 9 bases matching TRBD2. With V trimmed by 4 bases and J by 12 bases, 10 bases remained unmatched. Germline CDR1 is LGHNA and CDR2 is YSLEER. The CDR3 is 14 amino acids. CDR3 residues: CASSLSGSSRVQFF. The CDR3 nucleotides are TGCGCCAGCAGCCTTAGCGGGAGCAGTCGAGTGCAGTTCTTC.

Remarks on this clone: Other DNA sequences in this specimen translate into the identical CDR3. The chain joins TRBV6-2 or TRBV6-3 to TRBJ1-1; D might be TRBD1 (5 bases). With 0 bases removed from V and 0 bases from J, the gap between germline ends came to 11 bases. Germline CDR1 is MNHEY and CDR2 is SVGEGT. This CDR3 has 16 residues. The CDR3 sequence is CASSYSGHRLNTEAFF. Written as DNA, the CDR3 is TGTGCCAGCAGTTACTCGGGCCACAGGCTGAACACTGAAGCTTTCTTT.

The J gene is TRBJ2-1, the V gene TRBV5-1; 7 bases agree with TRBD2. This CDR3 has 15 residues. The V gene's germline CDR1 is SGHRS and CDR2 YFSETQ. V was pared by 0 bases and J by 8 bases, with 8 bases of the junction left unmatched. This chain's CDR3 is CASSLGAGVFYEQFF. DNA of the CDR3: TGCGCCAGCAGCTTGGGGGCGGGAGTGTTCTATGAGCAGTTCTTC.

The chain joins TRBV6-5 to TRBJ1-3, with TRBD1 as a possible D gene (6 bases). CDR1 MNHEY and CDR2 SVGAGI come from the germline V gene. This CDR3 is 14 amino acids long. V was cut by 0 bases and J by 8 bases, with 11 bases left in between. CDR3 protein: CASSYSGGLDTIYF. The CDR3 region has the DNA TGTGCCAGCAGTTACTCAGGGGGTTTGGACACCATATATTTT.

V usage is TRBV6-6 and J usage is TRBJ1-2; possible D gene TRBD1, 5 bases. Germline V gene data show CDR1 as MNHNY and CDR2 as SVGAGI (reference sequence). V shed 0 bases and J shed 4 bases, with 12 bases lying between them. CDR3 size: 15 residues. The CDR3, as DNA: TGTGCCAGCAGTTACTCGAATCAGGGCGGCTATGGCTACACCTTC. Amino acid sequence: CASSYSNQGGYGYTF.

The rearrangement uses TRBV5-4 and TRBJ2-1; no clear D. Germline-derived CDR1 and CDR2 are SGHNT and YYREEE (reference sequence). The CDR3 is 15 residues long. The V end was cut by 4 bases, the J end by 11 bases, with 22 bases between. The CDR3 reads CASSIGETSTLQQFF. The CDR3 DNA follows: TGTGCCAGCAGCATTGGCGAGACTTCAACTTTGCAGCAGTTCTTC.

For the CDR3, the DNA is TGTGCCAGCAGCGTAGGAGACTTTGACACCGGGGAGCTGTTTTTT. Translated, it gives CASSVGDFDTGELFF. The chain links TRBV9 to TRBJ2-2; unclear D gene. V was cut by 0 bases and J by 3 bases, with 9 bases left in between. Germline V gene lookup returns CDR1 SGDLS and CDR2 YYNGEE. The CDR3 covers 15 residues.

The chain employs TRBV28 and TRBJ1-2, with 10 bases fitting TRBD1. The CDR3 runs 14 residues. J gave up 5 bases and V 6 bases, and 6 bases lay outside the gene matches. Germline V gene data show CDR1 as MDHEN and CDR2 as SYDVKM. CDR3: CASSTRQGAYGYTF. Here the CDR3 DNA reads TGTGCCAGCAGCACGAGACAGGGGGCTTATGGCTACACCTTC.

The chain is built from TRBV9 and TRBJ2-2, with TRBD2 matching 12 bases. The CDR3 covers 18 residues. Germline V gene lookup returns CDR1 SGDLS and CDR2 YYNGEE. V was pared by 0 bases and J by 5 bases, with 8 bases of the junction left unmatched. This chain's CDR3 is CASSVVPTSGSGTGELFF. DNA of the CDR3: TGTGCCAGCAGCGTAGTCCCGACTAGCGGGAGTGGAACCGGGGAGCTGTTTTTT.